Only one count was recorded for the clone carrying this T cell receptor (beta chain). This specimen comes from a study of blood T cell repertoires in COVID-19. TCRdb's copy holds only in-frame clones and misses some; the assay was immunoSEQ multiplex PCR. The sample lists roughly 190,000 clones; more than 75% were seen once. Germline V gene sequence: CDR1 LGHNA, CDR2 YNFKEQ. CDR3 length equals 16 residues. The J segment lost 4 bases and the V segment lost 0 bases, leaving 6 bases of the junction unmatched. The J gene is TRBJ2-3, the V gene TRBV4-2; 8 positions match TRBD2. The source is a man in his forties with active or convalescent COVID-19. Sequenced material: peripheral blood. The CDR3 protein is CASSQERSGGSDTQYF. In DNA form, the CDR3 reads TGTGCCAGCAGCCAAGAAAGGAGCGGGGGATCAGATACGCAGTATTTT.